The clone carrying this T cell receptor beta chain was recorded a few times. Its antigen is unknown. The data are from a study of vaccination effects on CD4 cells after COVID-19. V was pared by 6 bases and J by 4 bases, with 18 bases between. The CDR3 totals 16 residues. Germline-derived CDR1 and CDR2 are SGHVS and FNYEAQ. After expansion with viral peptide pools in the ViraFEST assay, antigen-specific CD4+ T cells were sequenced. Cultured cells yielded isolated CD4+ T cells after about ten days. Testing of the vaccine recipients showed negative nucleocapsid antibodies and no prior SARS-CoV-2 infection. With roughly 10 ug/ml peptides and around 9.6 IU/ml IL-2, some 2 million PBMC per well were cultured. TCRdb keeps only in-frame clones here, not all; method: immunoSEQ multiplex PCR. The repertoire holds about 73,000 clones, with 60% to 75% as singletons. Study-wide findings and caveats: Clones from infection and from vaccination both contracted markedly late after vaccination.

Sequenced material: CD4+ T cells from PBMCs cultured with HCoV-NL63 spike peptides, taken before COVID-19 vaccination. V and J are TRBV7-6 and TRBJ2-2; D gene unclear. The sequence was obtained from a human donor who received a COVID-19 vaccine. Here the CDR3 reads CASSRAGSPGTGELFF. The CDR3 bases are TGTGCCAGCAGTCGGGCCGGGTCCCCGGGCACCGGGGAGCTGTTTTTT. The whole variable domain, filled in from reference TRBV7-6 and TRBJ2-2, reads GAGVSQSPRYKVTKRGQDVALRCDPISGHVSLYWYRQALGQGPEFLTYFNYEAQQDKSGLPNDRFSAERPEGSISTLTIQRTEQRDSAMYRCASSRAGSPGTGELFFGEGSRLTVL.